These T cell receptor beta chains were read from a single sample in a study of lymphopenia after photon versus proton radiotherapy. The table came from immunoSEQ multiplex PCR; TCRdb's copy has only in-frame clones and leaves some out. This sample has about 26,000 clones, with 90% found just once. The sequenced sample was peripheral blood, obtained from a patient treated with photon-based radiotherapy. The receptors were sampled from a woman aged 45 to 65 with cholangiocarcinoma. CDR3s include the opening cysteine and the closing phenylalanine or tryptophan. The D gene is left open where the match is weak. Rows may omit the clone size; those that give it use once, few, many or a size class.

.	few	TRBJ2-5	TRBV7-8	CASSLDRAGTQYF	TGTGCCAGCAGCTTAGATCGGGCGGGGACCCAGTACTTC
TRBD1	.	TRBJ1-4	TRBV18	CASRQGQDEKLFF	TGTGCCAGCCGACAGGGCCAGGATGAAAAACTGTTTTTT
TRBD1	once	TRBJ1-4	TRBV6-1	CASTQGAVREKLFF	TGTGCCAGCACTCAGGGGGCGGTACGTGAAAAACTGTTTTTT
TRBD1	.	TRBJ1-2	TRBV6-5	CASNPGQGQSYGYTF	TGTGCCAGCAACCCAGGACAGGGCCAAAGCTATGGCTACACCTTC
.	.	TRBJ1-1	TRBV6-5	CASSLTGAMNTEAFF	TGTGCCAGCAGTTTGACAGGTGCTATGAACACTGAAGCTTTCTTT
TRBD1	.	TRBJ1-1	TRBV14	CASSQEYWPALDREGRNTEAFF	TGTGCCAGCAGCCAAGAATATTGGCCGGCTTTGGACAGGGAGGGTAGAAACACTGAAGCTTTCTTT
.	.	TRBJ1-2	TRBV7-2	CASSSSTLRYYGYTF	TGTGCCAGCAGCTCCTCCACGCTCCGGTATTATGGCTACACCTTC
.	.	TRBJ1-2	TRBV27	CASSPSWGFNYGYTF	TGTGCCAGCAGTCCGTCGTGGGGGTTTAACTATGGCTACACCTTC
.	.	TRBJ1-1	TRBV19	CASSRERGEAFF	TGTGCCAGTAGCAGAGAGAGAGGGGAAGCTTTCTTT
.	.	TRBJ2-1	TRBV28	CASRWRNEQFF	TGTGCCAGCAGGTGGAGGAATGAGCAGTTCTTC
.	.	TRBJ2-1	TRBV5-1	CASSFTESSYNEQFF	TGCGCCAGCAGCTTTACAGAGTCTTCCTACAATGAGCAGTTCTTC
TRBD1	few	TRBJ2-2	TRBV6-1	CASGDRGIGSGELFF	TGTGCCAGCGGGGACAGGGGGATAGGGTCCGGGGAGCTGTTTTTT
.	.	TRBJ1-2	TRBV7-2	CASSFGSYGYTF	TGTGCCAGCAGCTTCGGAAGCTATGGCTACACCTTC
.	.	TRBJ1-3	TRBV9	CASSVGLLAGNTIYF	TGTGCCAGCAGCGTAGGTTTATTGGCTGGAAACACCATATATTTT
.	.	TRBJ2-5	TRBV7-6	CASSEGLRGETQYF	TGTGCCAGCAGCGAAGGTCTCAGGGGAGAGACCCAGTACTTC
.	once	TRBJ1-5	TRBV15	CATSRGNHVGNQPQHF	TGTGCCACCAGCAGAGGGAACCATGTGGGCAATCAGCCCCAGCATTTT
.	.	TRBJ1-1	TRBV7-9	CASSFDPNTEAFF	TGTGCCAGCAGCTTTGACCCGAACACTGAAGCTTTCTTT
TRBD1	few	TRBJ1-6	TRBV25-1	CASTLTGDNSPLHF	TGTGCCAGCACGCTCACAGGGGATAATTCACCCCTCCACTTT
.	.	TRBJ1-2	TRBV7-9	CASSFGTSRDYGYTF	TGTGCCAGCAGCTTTGGCACCTCGAGGGACTATGGCTACACCTTC
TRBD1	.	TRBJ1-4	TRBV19	CASSNLGGGDEKLFF	TGTGCCAGTAGTAACCTAGGGGGCGGGGATGAAAAACTGTTTTTT
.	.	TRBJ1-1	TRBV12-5	CASALSRDRLIRYNTEAFF	TGTGCTAGTGCCCTCTCCCGGGACCGTCTAATTCGGTATAACACTGAAGCTTTCTTT
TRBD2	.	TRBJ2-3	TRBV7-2	CASSFVLAGGRDTQYF	TGTGCCAGCAGCTTCGTACTAGCGGGGGGCCGAGATACGCAGTATTTT
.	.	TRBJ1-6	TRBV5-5	CASSFESKANSPLHF	TGTGCCAGCAGCTTCGAAAGTAAAGCCAATTCACCCCTCCACTTT
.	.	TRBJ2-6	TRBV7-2	CASSLLSLSGANVLTF	TGTGCCAGCAGCTTACTCAGTTTATCTGGGGCCAACGTCCTGACTTTC
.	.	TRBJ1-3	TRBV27	CASSQNSGNTIYF	TGTGCCAGCAGTCAGAACTCTGGAAACACCATATATTTT
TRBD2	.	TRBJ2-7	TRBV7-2	CASSLRLADEQYF	TGTGCCAGCAGCTTGCGCCTAGCGGACGAGCAGTACTTC
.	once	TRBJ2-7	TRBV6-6	CASSSLREAGEQYF	TGTGCCAGCAGTTCCCTCAGGGAAGCAGGGGAGCAGTACTTC
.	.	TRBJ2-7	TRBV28	CASSLWVDSDGDYEQYF	TGTGCCAGCAGTTTATGGGTTGATTCGGACGGGGACTACGAGCAGTACTTC
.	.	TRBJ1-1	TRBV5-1	CASSLGSTNTEAFF	TGCGCCAGCAGCTTGGGCAGCACAAACACTGAAGCTTTCTTT
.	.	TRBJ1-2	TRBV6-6	CASTDQWTGGGNGYTF	TGTGCCAGCACCGATCAGTGGACCGGAGGAGGGAATGGCTACACCTTC
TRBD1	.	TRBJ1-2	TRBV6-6	CAGRTGWNYGYTF	TGTGCCGGCAGGACAGGGTGGAACTATGGCTACACCTTC
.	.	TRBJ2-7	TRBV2	CASQQDYEQYF	TGTGCCAGCCAACAGGATTACGAGCAGTACTTC
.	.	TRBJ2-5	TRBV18	CASSRDQQETQYF	TGTGCCAGCTCGCGGGACCAGCAAGAGACCCAGTACTTC
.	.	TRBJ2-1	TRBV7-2	CASSSTGQQFF	TGTGCCAGCAGCTCAACAGGGCAACAGTTCTTC
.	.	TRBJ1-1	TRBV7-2	CASSPSVLAFF	TGTGCCAGCAGCCCCTCAGTGTTAGCTTTCTTT
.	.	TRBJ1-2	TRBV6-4	CAREGYGYTF	TGTGCCAGAGAGGGGTATGGCTACACCTTC
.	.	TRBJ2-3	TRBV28	CASSFAGSSTDTQYF	TGTGCCAGCAGTTTCGCGGGGTCTAGCACAGATACGCAGTATTTT
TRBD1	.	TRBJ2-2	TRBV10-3	CAISSLQGAGTGELFF	TGTGCCATCAGTAGCCTCCAGGGGGCGGGCACCGGGGAGCTGTTTTTT